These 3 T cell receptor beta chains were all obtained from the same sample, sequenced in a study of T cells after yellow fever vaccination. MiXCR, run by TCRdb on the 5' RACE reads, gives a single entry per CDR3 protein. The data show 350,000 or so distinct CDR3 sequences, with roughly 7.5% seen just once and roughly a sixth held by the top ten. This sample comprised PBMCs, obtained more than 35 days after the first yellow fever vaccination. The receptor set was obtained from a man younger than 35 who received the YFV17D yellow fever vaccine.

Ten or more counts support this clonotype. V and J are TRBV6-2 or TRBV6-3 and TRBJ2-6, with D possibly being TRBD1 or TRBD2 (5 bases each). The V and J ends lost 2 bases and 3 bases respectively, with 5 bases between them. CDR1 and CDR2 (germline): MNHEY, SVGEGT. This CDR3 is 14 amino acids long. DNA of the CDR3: TGTGCCAGCAGTTACGGGGGTGGGGCCAACGTCCTGACTTTC. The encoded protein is CASSYGGGANVLTF.

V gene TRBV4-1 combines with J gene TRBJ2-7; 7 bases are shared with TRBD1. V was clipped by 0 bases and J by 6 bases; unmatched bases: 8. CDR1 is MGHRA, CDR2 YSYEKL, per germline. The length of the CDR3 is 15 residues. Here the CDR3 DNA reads TGCGCCAGCAGCCAAGAAGGGGCGACAGGGTTCGAGCAGTACTTC. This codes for CASSQEGATGFEQYF.

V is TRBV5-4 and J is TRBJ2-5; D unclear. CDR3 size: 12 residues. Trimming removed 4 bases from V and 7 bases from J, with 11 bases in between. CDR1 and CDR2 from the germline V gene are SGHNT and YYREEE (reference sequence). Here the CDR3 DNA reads TGTGCCAGCAGCGTAGAGTGGGGGACCCAGTACTTC. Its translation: CASSVEWGTQYF.